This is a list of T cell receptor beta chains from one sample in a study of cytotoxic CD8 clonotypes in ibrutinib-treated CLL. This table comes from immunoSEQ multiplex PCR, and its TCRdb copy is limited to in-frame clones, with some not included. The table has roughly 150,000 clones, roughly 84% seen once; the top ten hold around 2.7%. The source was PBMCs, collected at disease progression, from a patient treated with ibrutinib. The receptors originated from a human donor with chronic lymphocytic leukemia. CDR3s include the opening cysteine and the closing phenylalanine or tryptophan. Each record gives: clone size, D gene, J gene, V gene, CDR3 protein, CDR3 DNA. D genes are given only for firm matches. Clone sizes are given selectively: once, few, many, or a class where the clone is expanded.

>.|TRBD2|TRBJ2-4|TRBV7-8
CASSLAGRGRVEDIQYF
TGTGCCAGCAGCTTAGCGGGACGCGGGAGGGTAGAGGACATTCAGTACTTC
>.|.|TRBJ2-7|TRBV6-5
CASSFTSRPAGQYF
TGTGCCAGCAGTTTCACTAGCCGACCAGCAGGGCAGTACTTC
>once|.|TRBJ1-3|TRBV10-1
CASSDGDSGNTIYF
TGCGCCAGCAGTGACGGGGATTCTGGAAACACCATATATTTT
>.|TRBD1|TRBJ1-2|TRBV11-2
CASSLQSGQGLIAGYTF
TGTGCCAGCAGCTTACAATCGGGACAGGGTCTAATTGCTGGCTACACCTTC
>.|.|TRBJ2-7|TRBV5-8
CASSYFRASSYEQYF
TGTGCCAGCAGCTATTTCAGGGCGAGCTCCTACGAGCAGTACTTC
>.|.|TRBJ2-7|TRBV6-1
CASSDTYDSEQYF
TGTGCCAGCAGTGATACCTACGATTCGGAGCAGTACTTC
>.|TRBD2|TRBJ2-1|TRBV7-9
CASSLVTSGSHEQFF
TGTGCCAGCAGCTTAGTAACTAGCGGGTCCCATGAGCAGTTCTTC
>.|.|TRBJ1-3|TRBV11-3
CASRLLSVPQGRDGNTIYF
TGTGCCAGCAGACTGCTTAGTGTCCCCCAGGGAAGAGATGGAAACACCATATATTTT
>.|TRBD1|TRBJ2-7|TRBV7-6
CASSLGLQGQAYEQYF
TGTGCCAGCAGCTTAGGCCTTCAGGGACAGGCCTACGAGCAGTACTTC
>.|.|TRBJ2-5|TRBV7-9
CASSLDGVTAGPQETQYF
TGTGCCAGCAGCTTAGATGGTGTTACGGCAGGCCCTCAAGAGACCCAGTACTTC
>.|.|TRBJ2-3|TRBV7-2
CASSLATLHTQYF
TGTGCCAGCAGCTTAGCGACCCTACATACGCAGTATTTT
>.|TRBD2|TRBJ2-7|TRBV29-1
CSVQGLAGGHSYEQYF
TGCAGCGTCCAAGGACTAGCGGGAGGCCACAGCTACGAGCAGTACTTC
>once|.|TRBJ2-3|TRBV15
CATSLYTDTQYF
TGTGCCACCAGCCTGTACACAGATACGCAGTATTTT
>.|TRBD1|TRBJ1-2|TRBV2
CASKGQYYGYTF
TGTGCCAGCAAGGGACAGTACTATGGCTACACCTTC
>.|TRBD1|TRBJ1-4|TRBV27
CASSTDRAGEKLFF
TGTGCCAGCAGTACGGACAGGGCCGGAGAAAAACTGTTTTTT
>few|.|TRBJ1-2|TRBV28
CASSLSRARQLNYGYTF
TGTGCCAGCAGTTTATCTAGGGCTAGGCAGCTTAACTATGGCTACACCTTC
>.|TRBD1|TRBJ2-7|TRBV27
CASRTYRQGTTYEQYF
TGTGCCAGCAGGACGTACCGACAGGGGACCACCTACGAGCAGTACTTC
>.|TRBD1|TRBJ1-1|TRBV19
CASTSGTGEVVTGNTEAFF
TGTGCCAGCACTTCCGGGACAGGGGAAGTTGTTACCGGGAACACTGAAGCTTTCTTT
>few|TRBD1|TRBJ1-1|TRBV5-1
CASSSEWTGLTEAFF
TGCGCCAGCAGCTCCGAATGGACAGGCCTCACTGAAGCTTTCTTT
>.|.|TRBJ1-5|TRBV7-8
CASSPNGANWQPQHF
TGTGCCAGCAGCCCCAATGGCGCTAATTGGCAGCCCCAGCATTTT
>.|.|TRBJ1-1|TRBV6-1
CASRDSDFTEAFF
TGTGCCAGCAGGGACAGTGACTTCACTGAAGCTTTCTTT
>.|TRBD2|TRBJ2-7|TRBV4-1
CASSQDARLAGRLYEQYF
TGCGCCAGCAGCCAAGATGCACGACTAGCGGGACGACTCTACGAGCAGTACTTC
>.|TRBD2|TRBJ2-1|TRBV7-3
CASSPMSTSGANEQFF
TGTGCCAGCAGCCCCATGAGCACTAGCGGGGCGAATGAGCAGTTCTTC
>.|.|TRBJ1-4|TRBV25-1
CASRSEVATTNEKLFF
TGTGCCAGCAGAAGTGAAGTGGCTACAACTAATGAAAAACTGTTTTTT
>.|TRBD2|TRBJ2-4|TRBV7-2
CASSLSWTSGRAKNIQYF
TGTGCCAGCAGCTTATCTTGGACTAGCGGGAGGGCCAAAAACATTCAGTACTTC
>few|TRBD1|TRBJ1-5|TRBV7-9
CASSLASAGGQPQHF
TGTGCCAGCAGCTTAGCGTCGGCAGGGGGTCAGCCCCAGCATTTT
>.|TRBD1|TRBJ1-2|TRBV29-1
CSVERGQGLGGYTF
TGCAGCGTTGAAAGGGGACAGGGGCTAGGGGGCTACACCTTC
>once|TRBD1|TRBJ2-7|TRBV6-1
CASSALSSTQGDEQYF
TGTGCCAGCAGTGCCCTTTCCTCGACACAGGGGGACGAGCAGTACTTC
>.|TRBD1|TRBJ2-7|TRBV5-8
CASSGRDRGYDEQYF
TGTGCCAGCAGCGGCCGGGACAGGGGTTATGACGAGCAGTACTTC
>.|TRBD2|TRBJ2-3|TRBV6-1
CATGAGGVRADTQYF
TGTGCCACCGGGGCGGGGGGCGTCCGGGCAGATACGCAGTATTTT
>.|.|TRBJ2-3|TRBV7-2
CASSSGARGWTDTQYF
TGTGCCAGCAGCTCGGGGGCCCGGGGATGGACAGATACGCAGTATTTT
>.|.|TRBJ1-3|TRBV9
CASSVETREWGNTIYF
TGTGCCAGCAGCGTAGAGACAAGGGAATGGGGAAACACCATATATTTT
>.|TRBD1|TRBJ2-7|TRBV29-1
CSVDTGVEQYF
TGCAGCGTGGATACAGGGGTCGAGCAGTACTTC
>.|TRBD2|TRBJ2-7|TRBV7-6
CASSSGPGGPFYEQYF
TGTGCCAGCAGCTCGGGGCCGGGAGGGCCTTTCTACGAGCAGTACTTC
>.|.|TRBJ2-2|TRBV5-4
CASTARGGELFF
TGTGCCAGCACCGCAAGGGGAGGGGAGCTGTTTTTT
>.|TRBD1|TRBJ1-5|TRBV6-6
CASSRDRFNQPQHF
TGTGCCAGCAGTCGGGACAGGTTCAATCAGCCCCAGCATTTT
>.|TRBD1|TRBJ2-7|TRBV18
CASSLKNQGATSYEQYF
TGTGCCAGCTCACTGAAAAACCAGGGGGCAACATCCTACGAGCAGTACTTC
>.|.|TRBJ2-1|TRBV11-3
CASSLRNNEQFF
TGTGCCAGCAGCTTACGGAACAATGAGCAGTTCTTC
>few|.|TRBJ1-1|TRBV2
CASNQVNTEAFF
TGTGCCAGCAACCAGGTAAACACTGAAGCTTTCTTT
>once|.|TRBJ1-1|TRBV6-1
CASSELEAGGGTEAFF
TGTGCCAGCAGTGAACTGGAGGCCGGCGGAGGCACTGAAGCTTTCTTT
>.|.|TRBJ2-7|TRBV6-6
CASSYSGTYEQYF
TGTGCCAGCAGTTACTCCGGGACCTACGAGCAGTACTTC
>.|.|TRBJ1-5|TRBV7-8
CASSSDSGNSNQPQHF
TGTGCCAGCAGCTCCGACTCGGGGAATAGCAATCAGCCCCAGCATTTT
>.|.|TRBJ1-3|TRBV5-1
CASSLEGSNTIYF
TGCGCCAGCAGCTTGGAGGGCTCAAACACCATATATTTT
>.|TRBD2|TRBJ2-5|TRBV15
CATSRTWEGHETQYF
TGTGCCACCAGCCGAACCTGGGAGGGCCATGAGACCCAGTACTTC
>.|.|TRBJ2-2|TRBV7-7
CASSLLTGGPSTGELFF
TGTGCTAGCAGCTTATTGACCGGGGGGCCGAGTACCGGGGAGCTGTTTTTT
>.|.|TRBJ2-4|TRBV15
CATSRDDSGVAGIQYF
TGTGCCACCAGCAGGGACGATTCAGGGGTGGCCGGCATTCAGTACTTC
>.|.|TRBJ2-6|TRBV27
CASSLWGPGANVLTF
TGTGCCAGCAGTTTATGGGGGCCTGGGGCCAACGTCCTGACTTTC
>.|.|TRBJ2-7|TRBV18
CASSRLGGPNEQYF
TGTGCCAGCTCAAGACTAGGAGGACCCAACGAGCAGTACTTC
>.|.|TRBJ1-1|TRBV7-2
CASSLTPRTEAFF
TGTGCCAGCAGCTTAACCCCGCGGACTGAAGCTTTCTTT